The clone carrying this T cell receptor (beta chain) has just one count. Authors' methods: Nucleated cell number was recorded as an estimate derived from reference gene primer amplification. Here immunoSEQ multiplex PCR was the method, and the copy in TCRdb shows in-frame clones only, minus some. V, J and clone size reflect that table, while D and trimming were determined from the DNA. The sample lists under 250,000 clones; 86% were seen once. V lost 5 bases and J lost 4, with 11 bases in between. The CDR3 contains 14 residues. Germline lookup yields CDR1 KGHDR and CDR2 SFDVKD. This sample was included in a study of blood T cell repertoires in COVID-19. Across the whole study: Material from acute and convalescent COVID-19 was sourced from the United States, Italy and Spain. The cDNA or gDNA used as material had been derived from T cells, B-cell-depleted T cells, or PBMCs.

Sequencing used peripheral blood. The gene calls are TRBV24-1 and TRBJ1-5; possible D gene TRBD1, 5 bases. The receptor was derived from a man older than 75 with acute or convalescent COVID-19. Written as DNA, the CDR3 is TGTGCCACCAGTGCAACAGGTCGAAATCAGCCCCAGCATTTT. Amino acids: CATSATGRNQPQHF.